What follows are 17 T cell receptor beta chains derived from one specimen sequenced in a study of identical twins. Via MiXCR, TCRdb re-called the 5' RACE reads, giving one row per CDR3 protein. The table includes nearly 900,000 distinct CDR3 sequences, more than 9% detected once. This sample also belongs to another study, concerning yellow fever vaccine responses in identical twins.

The sample comprised PBMCs. These receptors all come from a woman aged 18-29 years in good health.

V usage is TRBV7-2 and J usage is TRBJ2-5, with TRBD2 identical over 10 bases. There are 14 residues in the CDR3. V trimming: 2 bases; J trimming: 10 bases; junction bases outside the gene matches: 7. The germline V gene encodes CDR1 SGHTA and CDR2 FQGNSA. CDR3 residues: CASSLSGGAQGQYF. Written as DNA, the CDR3 is TGTGCCAGCAGCTTAAGCGGGGGGGCTCAGGGCCAGTACTTC.

This clonotype was seen a handful of times. The CDR3 sequence: CSARDPTTADTQYF. CDR3 nucleotides: TGCAGTGCTAGAGACCCCACGACGGCAGATACGCAGTATTTT. The chain couples TRBV20-1 to TRBJ2-3; D remains unclear. CDR1 is DFQATT, CDR2 SNEGSKA, per germline (reference sequence). Trimming took off 0 bases at V and 4 bases at J, with 11 bases between the two ends. The CDR3 runs to 14 residues.

This clonotype appeared a few times. The gene calls are TRBV20-1 and TRBJ2-1; D is perhaps TRBD2 (6 bases). Germline loops: CDR1 DFQATT, CDR2 SNEGSKA (reference sequence). Trimming removed 0 bases at V and 0 bases at J, with 18 bases between. The CDR3 spans 18 residues. CDR3 in DNA: TGCAGTGCTAGAGATAAGATAGCGGAATACCACTCCTACAATGAGCAGTTCTTC. It yields the protein CSARDKIAEYHSYNEQFF.

This clonotype has just a few counts. V usage is TRBV5-1 and J usage is TRBJ2-1; 10 bases match TRBD2. This CDR3 is 15 amino acids long. The germline gives CDR1 SGHRS, CDR2 YFSETQ. V shed 4 bases and J 9 bases; nucleotides not matched to a gene: 10. CDR3 bases: TGCGCCAGCAGCGTAAGCGGGAGGGCCCTTGGTGAGCAGTTCTTC. Translated: CASSVSGRALGEQFF.

V and J are TRBV20-1 and TRBJ2-5; D is unresolved. Germline V CDR1 and CDR2: DFQATT, SNEGSKA (reference sequence). The CDR3 runs to 15 residues. V was trimmed by 0 bases and J by 5 bases, leaving 16 bases between them. The CDR3 loop reads CSARERQWVRETQYF. The DNA for the CDR3 is TGCAGTGCTAGAGAACGGCAGTGGGTGCGCGAGACCCAGTACTTC.

This clonotype was counted many times. J is TRBJ2-1 and V is TRBV6-5, with unresolved D. CDR3 length equals 15 residues. Germline V gene lookup returns CDR1 MNHEY and CDR2 SVGAGI. V lost 0 bases to trimming and J lost 3 bases, with 9 bases between them. CDR3 sequence (DNA): TGTGCCAGCAGTTACTCGCCAGATTACTACAATGAGCAGTTCTTC. Translation gives CASSYSPDYYNEQFF.

This clonotype occurred a few times. The chain combines TRBV28 with TRBJ2-7; 8 bases align to TRBD1. The V gene end was trimmed by 5 bases and the J gene end by 10 bases; junction bases not matched to a gene: 16. Germline loops: CDR1 MDHEN, CDR2 SYDVKM. The CDR3 covers 15 residues. CDR3 nucleotides: TGTGCCAGCAGTCGGGGTGGGACAGGACCCAAAAGACAGTACGTC. It translates to CASSRGGTGPKRQYV.

This chain links TRBV4-1 with TRBJ1-5; D unclear. The CDR3 is 16 residues long. Looked up from germline, CDR1 is MGHRA and CDR2 is YSYEKL. V was clipped by 1 base and J by 0 bases, with 10 bases between them. The CDR3 coding sequence is TGCGCCAGCAGCCAAGCAAGGGATTATAGCAATCAGCCCCAGCATTTT. Its translation is CASSQARDYSNQPQHF.

This clonotype was seen only a few times. V is TRBV10-3 and J is TRBJ2-5; 7 nucleotides match TRBD1. Germline-derived CDR1 and CDR2 are ENHRY and SYGVKD. J lost 5 bases, V lost 4 bases, and 10 bases had no gene match. This CDR3 comprises 15 residues. CDR3 loop: CAISADRLPSETQYF. CDR3 nucleotide sequence: TGTGCCATCAGTGCGGACAGGCTCCCGTCGGAGACCCAGTACTTC.

This clonotype was counted only a few times. V usage is TRBV15 and J usage is TRBJ2-2, with unresolved D. CDR1 is LNHNV, CDR2 YYDKDF, per germline (reference sequence). This CDR3 is 19 amino acids long. The germline V and J ends were trimmed by 0 bases and 0 bases, with 17 bases remaining between them. The CDR3 reads CATSREISRAPSNTGELFF. The CDR3, as DNA: TGTGCCACCAGCAGAGAGATCTCCCGGGCACCTTCGAACACCGGGGAGCTGTTTTTT. Full variable domain (outside the CDR3, taken from reference TRBV15 and TRBJ2-2): DAMVIQNPRYQVTQFGKPVTLSCSQTLNHNVMYWYQQKSSQAPKLLFHYYDKDFNNEADTPDNFQSRRPNTSFCFLDIRSPGLGDTAMYLCATSREISRAPSNTGELFFGEGSRLTVL.

This clonotype has ten or more counts. The chain uses TRBV4-1 and TRBJ2-3, with unresolved D. This CDR3 spans 14 amino acids. Per the germline V gene, CDR1 is MGHRA and CDR2 is YSYEKL. V lost 4 bases to trimming and J lost 4 bases, with 12 bases between them. The CDR3 nucleotides are TGCGCCAGCAGCCCTATTTTAGGTCCAGATACGCAGTATTTT. Residues: CASSPILGPDTQYF.

This clonotype was detected many times. V is TRBV12-3 or TRBV12-4 and J is TRBJ1-4; no firm D call. This CDR3 is built from 12 residues. V was cut by 3 bases and J by 8 bases, with 7 bases left in between. The chain's CDR3 is CASSFWGEKLFF. The CDR3 DNA is TGTGCCAGCAGTTTTTGGGGAGAAAAACTGTTTTTT.

There are a few counts of this clonotype. CDR3 sequence (DNA): TGTGCCAGCAGCCGCCGTGGTGACAGGTCGAACACTGAAGCTTTCTTT. This sequence encodes CASSRRGDRSNTEAFF. J is TRBJ1-1 and V is TRBV11-2; D perhaps matches TRBD1 (6 bases). Germline CDR1 reads SGHAT; CDR2 reads FQNNGV. This CDR3 is 16 amino acids long. V lost 5 bases, J lost 1 base, and 17 bases lay in between.

This chain joins TRBV28 and TRBJ1-1; possible D gene TRBD1, 6 bases. This CDR3 has 14 amino acids. CDR1 is MDHEN, CDR2 SYDVKM, per germline. V dropped 8 bases and J dropped 8 bases, with 21 bases sitting between them. The CDR3 region is CASREDRGLAEAFF. For the CDR3, the DNA is TGTGCCAGCCGCGAGGACAGAGGTCTCGCCGAAGCTTTCTTT. Drawing the rest from reference TRBV28 and TRBJ1-1, the complete variable domain is DVKVTQSSRYLVKRTGEKVFLECVQDMDHENMFWYRQDPGLGLRLIYFSYDVKMKEKGDIPEGYSVSREKKERFSLILESASTNQTSMYLCASREDRGLAEAFFGQGTRLTVV.

This clonotype was observed a handful of times. The chain has TRBV11-2 and TRBJ2-2; 13 bases match TRBD2. Per germline, CDR1 SGHAT and CDR2 FQNNGV. V shed 5 bases, J shed 0 bases, and the junction held 6 bases outside the gene matches. The CDR3 contains 18 residues. CDR3 DNA sequence: TGTGCCAGCAGCCGGAAGACTAGCGGGGGGACGAACACCGGGGAGCTGTTTTTT. Translated: CASSRKTSGGTNTGELFF. The entire variable domain, with the rest obtained from reference TRBV11-2 and TRBJ2-2, is as follows: EAGVAQSPRYKIIEKRQSVAFWCNPISGHATLYWYQQILGQGPKLLIQFQNNGVVDDSQLPKDRFSAERLKGVDSTLKIQPAKLEDSAVYLCASSRKTSGGTNTGELFFGEGSRLTVL.

The rearrangement links TRBV6-1 to TRBJ2-7; D may match TRBD1 or TRBD2 (5 bases each). The CDR3 loop spans 15 amino acids. From germline, CDR1 is MNHNS and CDR2 SASEGT. V was pared by 4 bases and J by 6 bases, with 19 bases between. The CDR3 DNA reads TGTGCCAGCAGTGTACCCGGGACGGAGTCTTCCGAGCAGTACGTC. It translates to CASSVPGTESSEQYV.

The chain combines TRBV7-8 with TRBJ2-2; D is possibly TRBD1 (7 bases). Germline CDR1 is SGHVS and CDR2 is FQNEAQ. CDR3 size: 15 residues. Trimming removed 4 bases from V and 5 bases from J, with 14 bases in between. Here the CDR3 reads CASSSRGVRTGELFF. CDR3 in DNA: TGTGCCAGCAGCTCCAGGGGGGTTCGGACCGGGGAGCTGTTTTTT.